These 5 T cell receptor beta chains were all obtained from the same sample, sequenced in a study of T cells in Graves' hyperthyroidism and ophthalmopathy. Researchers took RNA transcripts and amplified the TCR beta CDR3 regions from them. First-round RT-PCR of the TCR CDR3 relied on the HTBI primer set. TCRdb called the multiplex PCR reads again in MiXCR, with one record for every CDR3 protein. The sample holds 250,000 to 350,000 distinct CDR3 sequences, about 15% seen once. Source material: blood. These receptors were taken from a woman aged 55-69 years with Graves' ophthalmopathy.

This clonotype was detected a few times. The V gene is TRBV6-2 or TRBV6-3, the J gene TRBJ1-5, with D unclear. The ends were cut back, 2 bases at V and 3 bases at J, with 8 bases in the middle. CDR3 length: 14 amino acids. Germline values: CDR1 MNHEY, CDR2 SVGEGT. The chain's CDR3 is CASSYLGNNQPQHF. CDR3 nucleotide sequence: TGTGCCAGCAGTTACCTGGGTAACAATCAGCCCCAGCATTTT.

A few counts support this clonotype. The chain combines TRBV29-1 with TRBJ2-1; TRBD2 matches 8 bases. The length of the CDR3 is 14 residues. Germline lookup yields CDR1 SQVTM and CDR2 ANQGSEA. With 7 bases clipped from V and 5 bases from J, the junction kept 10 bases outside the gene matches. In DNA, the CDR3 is TGCAGCGCCGGGGGGGGCTTAGCGAACAATGAGCAGTTCTTC. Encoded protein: CSAGGGLANNEQFF.

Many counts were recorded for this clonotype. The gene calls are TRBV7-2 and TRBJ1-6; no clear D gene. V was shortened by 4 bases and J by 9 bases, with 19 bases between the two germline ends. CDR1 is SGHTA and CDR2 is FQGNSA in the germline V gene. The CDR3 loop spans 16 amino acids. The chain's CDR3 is CASSSSVRPLRSPLHF. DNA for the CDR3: TGTGCCAGCAGCTCATCGGTGAGGCCCTTGCGTTCACCCCTCCACTTT.

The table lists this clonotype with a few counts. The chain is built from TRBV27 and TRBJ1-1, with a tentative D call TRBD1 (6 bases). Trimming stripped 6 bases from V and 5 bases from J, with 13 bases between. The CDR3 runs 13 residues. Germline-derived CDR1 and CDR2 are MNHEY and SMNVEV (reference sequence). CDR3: CASRTQGRTEAFF. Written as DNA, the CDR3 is TGTGCCAGCAGGACACAGGGTCGTACTGAAGCTTTCTTT.

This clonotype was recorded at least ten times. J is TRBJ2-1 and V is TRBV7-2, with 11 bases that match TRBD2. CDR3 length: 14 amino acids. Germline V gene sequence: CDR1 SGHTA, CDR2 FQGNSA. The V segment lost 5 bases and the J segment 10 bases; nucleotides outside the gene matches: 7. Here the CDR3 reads CASSPIAGGREQFF. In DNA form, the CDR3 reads TGTGCCAGCAGCCCTATAGCGGGGGGGCGGGAGCAGTTCTTC.